These 19 T cell receptor beta chains originate from one sample sequenced in a study of blood T cells in healthy people across ages. For the second PCR, which ran for roughly 7 to 11 cycles, a sample-barcoded 5' primer and a J-beta primer mix were used. One entry per CDR3 protein results from TCRdb running MiXCR on the 5' RACE reads. The data show roughly 700,000 distinct CDR3 sequences, more than 40% seen once. Material: blood. The receptors were gathered from a woman aged 55-69 years in good health.

The table lists this clonotype with a count of one. A much larger clone sits a single nucleotide away, making a read error possible. The gene calls are TRBV20-1 and TRBJ2-3; 12 bases are a match to TRBD2. The CDR3 runs 17 residues. Germline V gene lookup returns CDR1 DFQATT and CDR2 SNEGSKA (reference sequence). DNA of the CDR3: TGCAGTGCTAGAGATTCTAGCGGGAGGGGATTCACAGGTACGCAGTATTTT. Translating it yields CSARDSSGRGFTGTQYF.

The genes are TRBV18 and TRBJ2-1, with D unclear. The V end lost 0 bases, the J end lost 3 bases, and 9 bases lay between the germline ends. The length of the CDR3 is 15 residues. Germline CDR1 reads KGHSH; CDR2 reads LQKENI. The CDR3 DNA reads TGTGCCAGCTCACCACCCGGCACCTACTACAATGAGCAGTTCTTC. This gives the protein CASSPPGTYYNEQFF.

This chain connects TRBV28 to TRBJ1-6; TRBD1 might be the D (6 bases). V was pared by 2 bases and J by 9 bases, with 11 bases between. Germline V gene lookup returns CDR1 MDHEN and CDR2 SYDVKM. The CDR3 is made up of 14 amino acids. CDR3 bases: TGTGCCAGCAGTTTACGACAGGATCGTTCACCCCTCCACTTT. This gives the protein CASSLRQDRSPLHF.

The rearrangement links TRBV6-5 to TRBJ1-6, with 7 bases identical to TRBD1. V lost 10 bases and J lost 0; bases outside the gene matches: 12. From germline, CDR1 is MNHEY and CDR2 SVGAGI. CDR3 length equals 17 residues. The CDR3 is CATQLVTGSSYNSPLHF. DNA for the CDR3: TGTGCCACCCAGTTAGTGACAGGGAGCTCCTATAATTCACCCCTCCACTTT.

The rearrangement joins TRBV28 to TRBJ2-6, with TRBD2 as a possible D gene (5 bases). The V end lost 6 bases, the J end lost 3 bases, and 9 bases lay between the germline ends. The germline CDR1 and CDR2 sequences are MDHEN and SYDVKM. The CDR3 contains 14 residues. The CDR3, as DNA: TGTGCCAGCAGACCCCGGGGTGGGGCCAACGTCCTGACTTTC. The encoded protein is CASRPRGGANVLTF.

This clonotype was observed a single time. Here the CDR3 reads CASSLTPGVAAFF. The CDR3 region has the DNA TGTGCCAGCAGTTTAACCCCGGGCGTGGCGGCTTTCTTT. The chain joins TRBV27 to TRBJ1-1; D gene uncertain. V gave up 2 bases and J gave up 11 bases, with 15 bases separating them. This CDR3 spans 13 amino acids. The V gene's germline CDR1 is MNHEY and CDR2 SMNVEV (reference sequence).

This clonotype was observed a handful of times. This chain joins TRBV2 and TRBJ2-7; no firm D call. Trimming stripped 2 bases from V and 2 bases from J, with 10 bases between. This CDR3 is 14 amino acids long. CDR1 and CDR2 (germline): SNHLY, FYNNEI. CDR3 sequence: CASSEWYSPYEQYF. In nucleotides, the CDR3 is TGTGCCAGCAGTGAATGGTACTCCCCCTACGAGCAGTACTTC. The full variable domain, in which reference TRBV2 and TRBJ2-7 provide the parts outside the CDR3, is EPEVTQTPSHQVTQMGQEVILRCVPISNHLYFYWYRQILGQKVEFLVSFYNNEISEKSEIFDDQFSVERPDGSNFTLKIRSTKLEDSAMYFCASSEWYSPYEQYFGPGTRLTVT.

This clonotype has ten or more counts. J is TRBJ1-1 and V is TRBV20-1; TRBD1 agrees at 8 bases. V shed 6 bases, J shed 3 bases, and the junction held 9 bases outside the gene matches. This CDR3 comprises 14 residues. Germline lookup yields CDR1 DFQATT and CDR2 SNEGSKA (reference sequence). The DNA of the CDR3 is TGCAGTGCCCCGACAGGGGCTGGGGACACTGAAGCTTTCTTT. It encodes CSAPTGAGDTEAFF.

V gene TRBV7-2 combines with J gene TRBJ2-1, with no clear D. V dropped 1 base and J dropped 4 bases, with 14 bases sitting between them. Germline CDR1 reads SGHTA; CDR2 reads FQGNSA. This CDR3 spans 16 amino acids. DNA of the CDR3: TGTGCCAGCAGCTTAGAAAATGGACGGATTTACAATGAGCAGTTCTTC. This gives the protein CASSLENGRIYNEQFF.

V is TRBV7-2 and J is TRBJ2-3; no firm D call. Looked up from germline, CDR1 is SGHTA and CDR2 is FQGNSA. The length of the CDR3 is 14 residues. V was shortened by 2 bases and J by 3 bases, with 9 bases between the two germline ends. The CDR3 loop is CASSLMESTDTQYF. The CDR3, as DNA: TGTGCCAGCAGCTTAATGGAGTCGACAGATACGCAGTATTTT.

This clonotype occurred a few times. The DNA of the CDR3 is TGTGCCAGCAGATCGGGACTAGCGAAAGAGACCCAGTACTTC. This sequence encodes CASRSGLAKETQYF. The chain combines TRBV6-2 or TRBV6-3 with TRBJ2-5; TRBD2 matches 10 bases. This CDR3 is built from 14 residues. Germline V gives CDR1 MNHEY, CDR2 SVGEGT. V shed 6 bases and J 3 bases; nucleotides not matched to a gene: 4.

The chain is built from TRBV6-6 and TRBJ2-2, with 8 bases aligning to TRBD2. Germline values: CDR1 MNHNY, CDR2 SVGAGI (reference sequence). The trim removed 5 bases at V and 2 bases at J, leaving 4 bases unmatched. The CDR3 length is 15 residues. CDR3 amino acids: CASSRLAPNTGELFF. The CDR3, as DNA: TGTGCCAGCAGTCGACTAGCGCCAAACACCGGGGAGCTGTTTTTT.

There are a few counts of this clonotype. The genes are TRBV7-2 and TRBJ2-5; D may be TRBD2 (6 bases). The closer fit of TRBJ2-1 to the DNA end suggests the J call may be wrong. CDR3 length equals 13 residues. Germline values: CDR1 SGHTA, CDR2 FQGNSA. CDR3 coding DNA: TGTGCCAGCAGCCAGACTAGGCAAGAGACCCAGTTCTTC. Protein: CASSQTRQETQFF.

This clonotype was seen only a few times. The V gene is TRBV25-1, the J gene TRBJ2-1; tentatively, D is TRBD2 (6 bases). The germline V gene has CDR1 MGHDK and CDR2 SYGVNS. The CDR3 is 16 amino acids. Trimming pared 1 base from V and 3 bases from J, leaving 13 bases between. CDR3 in amino acids: CASSEFRASVYNEQFF. The CDR3 DNA sequence: TGTGCCAGCAGTGAATTTAGGGCTAGCGTCTACAATGAGCAGTTCTTC.

This clonotype was found a few times. The rearrangement links TRBV5-1 to TRBJ1-4; D not certain. This CDR3 is 14 amino acids long. CDR1 is SGHRS, CDR2 YFSETQ, per germline. V was pared by 4 bases and J by 7 bases, with 14 bases between. The CDR3 nucleotides are TGCGCCAGCAGCCTCAACAGTAGGGCTGAAAAACTGTTTTTT. Amino acid sequence: CASSLNSRAEKLFF.

The gene calls are TRBV6-2 or TRBV6-3 and TRBJ2-7; TRBD1 aligns across 8 bases. The J call may be faulty, since TRBJ2-4 better matches the DNA end. Germline CDR1 and CDR2: MNHEY and SVGEGT. CDR3 length equals 15 residues. CDR3 loop: CASSYKGTGGNIQYF. As DNA, the CDR3 is TGTGCCAGCAGTTATAAGGGGACAGGAGGGAACATTCAGTACTTC.

The rearrangement joins TRBV7-2 to TRBJ2-2; tentatively, D is TRBD1 (6 bases). V dropped 5 bases and J dropped 2 bases, with 12 bases sitting between them. The CDR3 contains 15 residues. Germline V lookup: CDR1 SGHTA, CDR2 FQGNSA. CDR3: CASSKTGHNTGELFF. In nucleotides, the CDR3 is TGTGCCAGCAGCAAGACAGGACATAACACCGGGGAGCTGTTTTTT.

The rearrangement joins TRBV20-1 to TRBJ1-2; D is undetermined. Trimming removed 6 bases from V and 3 bases from J, with 14 bases in between. CDR1 and CDR2 (germline): DFQATT, SNEGSKA (reference sequence). CDR3 length: 13 amino acids. This CDR3 is CSAPPGTDYGYTF. The CDR3 bases are TGCAGTGCCCCACCGGGCACAGACTATGGCTACACCTTC.

This clonotype has only a few counts. The V call is TRBV20-1, the J call TRBJ2-3; 7 bases agree with TRBD2. The CDR3 runs to 15 residues. Germline trimming cut 0 bases from V and 2 bases from J; bases unmatched to any gene: 5. Germline V lookup: CDR1 DFQATT, CDR2 SNEGSKA (reference sequence). This CDR3 reads CSARDRAGITDTQYF. The CDR3 bases are TGCAGTGCTAGAGATAGAGCGGGGATCACAGATACGCAGTATTTT.